The 19 T cell receptor beta chains below were found in one sample sequenced in a study of regulatory T cells in long-lasting Graves disease. Libraries of TCR beta came from iRepertoire HTBI primers plus Arm-PCR of CDR3 regions. TCRdb ran MiXCR on the multiplex PCR reads and lists one entry per CDR3 protein. The table records around 230,000 distinct CDR3 sequences, 18% of them present only once. Specified time point: newly diagnosed GD, antithyroid drugs for less than 3 months. Following extraction of RNA from PBMCs, that RNA was used to make the TCR library. Source: peripheral blood mononuclear cells (PBMCs), taken at new diagnosis, from a patient treated with antithyroid drugs. The source of these receptors is a female donor with Graves disease.

This clonotype was recorded many times. The CDR3 DNA is TGCAGCGTTGAAGATCAGACAGGGAATAACTATGGCTACACCTTC. Translation: CSVEDQTGNNYGYTF. The V call is TRBV29-1, the J call TRBJ1-2; TRBD1 aligns across 7 bases. The CDR3 is made up of 15 amino acids. Per germline, CDR1 SQVTM and CDR2 ANQGSEA. V gave up 0 bases and J gave up 1 base; unmatched junction bases: 5. The whole variable domain, filled in from reference TRBV29-1 and TRBJ1-2, reads SAVISQKPSRDICQRGTSLTIQCQVDSQVTMMFWYRQQPGQSLTLIATANQGSEATYESGFVIDKFPISRPNLTFSTLTVSNMSPEDSSIYLCSVEDQTGNNYGYTFGSGTRLTVV.

This clonotype has at least ten counts. The chain recombines TRBV6-1 with TRBJ2-1; TRBD2 aligns across 8 bases. The CDR3 covers 15 residues. Trimming took 0 bases from V and 4 from J; bases not matched to a gene: 2. In germline, CDR1 is MNHNS, CDR2 SASEGT. In DNA, the CDR3 is TGTGCCAGCAGTGAAGCAGGACTAGCTTACAATGAGCAGTTCTTC. Its protein product is CASSEAGLAYNEQFF.

This clonotype was seen at least ten times. This chain connects TRBV6-1 to TRBJ1-1, with D maybe TRBD1 (6 bases). Germline V lookup: CDR1 MNHNS, CDR2 SASEGT. V was cut by 0 bases and J by 4 bases, with 21 bases left in between. This CDR3 is built from 18 residues. This CDR3 is CASSEALRGLTGSTEAFF. The CDR3 DNA is TGTGCCAGCAGTGAAGCGCTTCGGGGGTTAACAGGGAGCACTGAAGCTTTCTTT.

The chain employs TRBV9 and TRBJ2-5, with TRBD1 identical over 8 bases. CDR1 and CDR2 (germline): SGDLS, YYNGEE. Unmatched junction bases numbered 3, after V lost 2 bases and J lost 0 bases. This CDR3 spans 15 amino acids. The CDR3 DNA sequence: TGTGCCAGCAGCGTGGGGGGACAGGACCAAGAGACCCAGTACTTC. This gives the protein CASSVGGQDQETQYF.

This clonotype has ten or more counts. As DNA, the CDR3 is TGTGCCAGCAGCTTGGTTTGGGCGATCGACACTGAAGCTTTCTTT. Translation: CASSLVWAIDTEAFF. The chain couples TRBV5-6 to TRBJ1-1; D is ambiguous. The CDR3 consists of 15 residues. The V and J ends lost 0 bases and 3 bases respectively, with 12 bases between them. Germline CDR1 SGHDT, CDR2 YYEEEE.

This clonotype was detected many times. The chain employs TRBV2 and TRBJ1-5, with D maybe TRBD1 (5 bases). The ends were cut back, 4 bases at V and 6 bases at J, with 16 bases in the middle. CDR3 length equals 15 residues. Germline values: CDR1 SNHLY, CDR2 FYNNEI. The CDR3 DNA is TGTGCCAGCAGTGGTGGCAGGGTAAAAGGTCAGCCCCAGCATTTT. It is translated as CASSGGRVKGQPQHF.

The chain has TRBV18 and TRBJ2-4; possibly TRBD1 or TRBD2 for D (5 bases each). Gene TRBJ2-5 matches the end of the DNA better, so the J call may be wrong. Germline V CDR1 and CDR2: KGHSH, LQKENI. The CDR3 is 14 residues long. The CDR3 sequence: CASSPVPEGKTQYF. CDR3 nucleotides: TGTGCCAGCTCACCAGTACCCGAGGGGAAGACCCAGTACTTC.

This clonotype was counted many times. CDR3: CASSYSPETDTQYF. CDR3 coding DNA: TGTGCCAGCAGTTACTCCCCCGAAACAGATACGCAGTATTTT. The chain joins TRBV6-2 or TRBV6-3 to TRBJ2-3, with unresolved D. The CDR3 runs to 14 residues. Trimming left V 0 bases short and J 3 bases short, with 7 bases between. Per germline, CDR1 MNHEY and CDR2 SVGEGT.

About this clonotype: A much larger clone sits a single nucleotide away, making a read error possible. V gene TRBV27 combines with J gene TRBJ2-7; possibly TRBD1 for D (6 bases). V lost 4 bases and J 1 base, leaving 8 bases between the germline ends. The CDR3 covers 13 residues. Germline values: CDR1 MNHEY, CDR2 SMNVEV (reference sequence). Here the CDR3 DNA reads TGTGCCAGCAGTTGGGACATTTCCTACGAGCAGTACTTC. It codes for CASSWDISYEQYF.

This clonotype was observed at least ten times. The chain recombines TRBV27 with TRBJ2-3, with 8 bases that match TRBD1. Germline assignment: CDR1 MNHEY and CDR2 SMNVEV (reference sequence). The CDR3 has 16 amino acids. J lost 2 bases, V lost 2 bases, and 6 bases had no gene match. The CDR3 region has the DNA TGTGCCAGCAGTTTAGGGGACAGGACCTACACAGATACGCAGTATTTT. Amino acid sequence: CASSLGDRTYTDTQYF.

In this sample, this clonotype turned up many times. The chain uses TRBV12-3 or TRBV12-4 and TRBJ2-1, with D unresolved. The CDR3 has 11 amino acids. V was clipped by 5 bases and J by 7 bases, with 6 bases between them. CDR3 protein: CASSRENEQFF. In DNA form, the CDR3 reads TGTGCCAGCAGTCGCGAAAATGAGCAGTTCTTC.

As concerns this clonotype: This may come from a read error, since a much larger clone is one base off. The V call is TRBV29-1, the J call TRBJ2-1; D is ambiguous. The CDR3 is 12 amino acids. CDR1 and CDR2 (germline): SQVTM, ANQGSEA. The DNA for the CDR3 is TGCAGCGTAGAGGACGGCTACAATGGGCAGTTCTTC. It specifies CSVEDGYNGQFF.

This clonotype has ten or more counts. CDR3 DNA: TGCGCCAGCAGCATCACCGGGACACGGAACACTGAAGCTTTCTTT. It yields the protein CASSITGTRNTEAFF. The chain uses TRBV5-1 and TRBJ1-1, with D possibly TRBD1 on 6 matching bases. This CDR3 comprises 15 residues. V dropped 4 bases and J dropped 1 base, with 14 bases sitting between them. The V gene's germline CDR1 is SGHRS and CDR2 YFSETQ.

This clonotype was observed many times. The V and J genes are TRBV11-3 and TRBJ1-5; D gene unclear. Trimming took 4 bases from V and 6 from J, leaving 10 bases between them. Per germline, CDR1 SGHNT and CDR2 YENEEA. This CDR3 comprises 13 residues. DNA of the CDR3: TGTGCCAGCAGCTCTCAAGTGAGTCAGCCCCAGCATTTT. Translation: CASSSQVSQPQHF.

This clonotype occurred many times. The rearrangement uses TRBV7-9 and TRBJ2-5; D not certain. This CDR3 has 14 residues. In germline, CDR1 is SEHNR, CDR2 FQNEAQ (reference sequence). Trimming stripped 0 bases from V and 5 bases from J, with 10 bases between. For the CDR3, the DNA is TGTGCCAGCAGCTTAGCGCAACGGGTGGAGACCCAGTACTTC. It encodes CASSLAQRVETQYF.

V is TRBV7-2 and J is TRBJ1-2; 7 bases match TRBD1. The CDR3 is made up of 14 amino acids. V was clipped by 5 bases and J by 8 bases; unmatched bases: 11. Germline CDR1 reads SGHTA; CDR2 reads FQGNSA. The CDR3 spells CASSQRQGGDGYTF. CDR3 nucleotide sequence: TGTGCCAGCAGCCAAAGACAGGGTGGTGACGGCTACACCTTC.

There are many counts of this clonotype. The V call is TRBV11-2, the J call TRBJ2-7; perhaps D is TRBD1 or TRBD2 (5 bases each). Looked up from germline, CDR1 is SGHAT and CDR2 is FQNNGV. Trimming took 3 bases from V and 3 from J, leaving 9 bases between them. The CDR3 runs 13 residues. The CDR3 loop reads CASSFRDGYEQYF. Here the CDR3 DNA reads TGTGCCAGCAGCTTCCGGGACGGCTACGAGCAGTACTTC.

This clonotype was observed many times. The gene calls are TRBV5-1 and TRBJ2-3; 8 positions match TRBD2. The CDR3 spans 15 residues. The trim removed 4 bases at V and 8 bases at J, leaving 12 bases unmatched. Germline CDR1 is SGHRS and CDR2 is YFSETQ. As DNA, the CDR3 is TGCGCCAGCAGCCCGACGCCGGGAGGGGAGAGTACGCAGTATTTT. Encoded protein: CASSPTPGGESTQYF.

This chain joins TRBV5-4 and TRBJ2-7, with D perhaps TRBD1 or TRBD2 (5 bases each). V was trimmed by 2 bases and J by 4 bases, leaving 16 bases between them. CDR1 is SGHNT and CDR2 is YYREEE in the germline V gene (reference sequence). The CDR3 has 15 amino acids. The CDR3 is CASSFFPGPDYEQYF. The CDR3 DNA sequence: TGTGCCAGCAGCTTTTTCCCGGGACCGGATTACGAGCAGTACTTC.